Detailed here is one TCR beta chain. What it binds is not known. MiXCR, applied by TCRdb to the RT-PCR reads, yields one record per CDR3 protein. The table records about 520,000 distinct CDR3 sequences, less than 7.5% of them present only once. J lost 2 bases, V lost 3 bases, and 6 bases had no gene match. In germline, CDR1 is MNHEY, CDR2 SMNVEV (reference sequence). The CDR3 spans 15 residues. This record belongs to a study of response to subunit inactivated influenza vaccine. Study observations and caveats: Every seasonal influenza vaccination brings in few new T cells, the authors suggested.

The sequence was collected from a man aged 50-75 years who received an inactivated influenza vaccine. The V call is TRBV27, the J call TRBJ2-7; 8 bases are shared with TRBD1. Sequenced here: PBMCs from blood, sampled around 25 months after vaccination. The CDR3 protein is CASSFRTGPAYEQYF. CDR3 in DNA: TGTGCCAGCAGTTTCAGGACAGGGCCAGCCTACGAGCAGTACTTC.